This record concerns one TCR beta chain sequence. Its antigen is unidentified. Method: immunoSEQ multiplex PCR; TCRdb's copy keeps in-frame clones and lacks some. Seen here are fewer than 150,000 clones, about nine tenths observed once, and the top ten hold around 3.6%. These data belong to a study of T cell responses to AZD1222 COVID-19 vaccine. Broader study findings: Donor demographics were predominantly white British with a female majority; clonal diversity may be underestimated.

V was trimmed by 3 bases and J by 2 bases, leaving 17 bases between them. Per germline, CDR1 MNHEY and CDR2 SVGEGT. This CDR3 comprises 16 residues. The receptor was isolated from an adult in good health. This chain connects TRBV6-2 or TRBV6-3 to TRBJ2-7; the D is unclear. The sample here was peripheral blood, taken on day 0 of AZD1222 vaccination. The CDR3 region is CASSYLGQAVTYEQYF. DNA for the CDR3: TGTGCCAGCAGTTATTTAGGGCAGGCCGTTACCTACGAGCAGTACTTC.